The rows below give T cell receptor beta chains drawn from one sample of a study of blood T cell repertoires in COVID-19. Assay used: immunoSEQ multiplex PCR; TCRdb lists only in-frame clones, some missing. The sample yields about 220,000 clones, 84% seen once. Sequenced input: peripheral blood. These TCRs come from a man aged 50 to 60 with active or convalescent COVID-19. The CDR3 runs from the conserved cysteine through the conserved F or W. The order of the fields is clone size, J gene, D gene, V gene, CDR3 protein, CDR3 DNA. A D gene is named only where the DNA matches it firmly. Clone size is not always given. Where it is, it says once, few, many or a class for expanded clones.

few	TRBJ2-1	NA	TRBV7-8	CASSLIRGANEQFF	TGTGCCAGCAGCCTAATCCGGGGGGCCAATGAGCAGTTCTTC
NA	TRBJ1-2	NA	TRBV7-2	CASSLGLQGTNYGYTF	TGTGCCAGCAGCTTAGGCCTCCAGGGAACTAACTATGGCTACACCTTC
NA	TRBJ2-3	NA	TRBV28	CASIPGAGVDTQYF	TGTGCCAGCATCCCAGGGGCGGGAGTCGATACGCAGTATTTT
NA	TRBJ2-7	NA	TRBV4-1	CASSLQTRVGEQYF	TGCGCCAGCAGCCTCCAGACACGCGTCGGCGAGCAGTACTTC
once	TRBJ1-1	TRBD1	TRBV6-5	CAIIETGSTEAFF	TGTGCCATCATCGAGACAGGGAGCACTGAAGCTTTCTTT
NA	TRBJ1-2	NA	TRBV9	CASSVDSGYGYTF	TGTGCCAGCAGCGTAGACTCAGGGTATGGCTACACCTTC
NA	TRBJ1-6	NA	TRBV2	CASRDWGTYSPLHF	TGTGCCAGCAGGGACTGGGGGACTTATTCACCCCTCCACTTT
NA	TRBJ2-1	TRBD2	TRBV28	CASSSGLAGNEQFF	TGTGCCAGCAGTTCCGGACTAGCTGGCAATGAGCAGTTCTTC
NA	TRBJ1-1	NA	TRBV6-5	CASRRGISEAFF	TGTGCCAGCAGAAGGGGAATTAGTGAAGCTTTCTTT
NA	TRBJ2-1	NA	TRBV7-2	CASSFTRGTYNEQFF	TGTGCCAGCAGCTTCACCCGGGGAACCTACAATGAGCAGTTCTTC
NA	TRBJ2-2	TRBD1	TRBV18	CASSLQGAANTGELFF	TGTGCCAGCTCACTTCAGGGGGCCGCGAACACCGGGGAGCTGTTTTTT
NA	TRBJ1-5	NA	TRBV5-6	CASSLRYRSNQPQHF	TGTGCCAGCAGTTTGAGGTACAGGAGCAATCAGCCCCAGCATTTT
NA	TRBJ2-7	NA	TRBV21-1	CASTPGCGEQYF	TGTGCCAGCACCCCGGGTTGTGGCGAGCAGTACTTC
NA	TRBJ1-2	TRBD1	TRBV6-6	CASRPTGVGYTF	TGTGCCAGCAGACCTACAGGGGTAGGCTACACCTTC
NA	TRBJ2-3	TRBD2	TRBV12-5	CASGLPLGLAGGSTDTQYF	TGTGCTAGTGGTTTGCCTCTCGGACTAGCGGGGGGGAGCACAGATACGCAGTATTTT
NA	TRBJ2-1	NA	TRBV7-8	CASSPSRDNTNNEQFF	TGTGCCAGCAGCCCGAGCCGGGACAATACCAACAATGAGCAGTTCTTC
few	TRBJ1-1	NA	TRBV7-8	CASSLAPLTEAFF	TGTGCCAGCAGCTTAGCCCCCCTCACTGAAGCTTTCTTT
NA	TRBJ1-1	NA	TRBV3-1/TRBV3-2	CASSQVGTNTEAFF	TGTGCCAGCAGCCAAGTTGGCACGAACACTGAAGCTTTCTTT
NA	TRBJ2-2	NA	TRBV3-1/TRBV3-2	CASSQDPQAGTGELFF	TGTGCCAGCAGCCAAGATCCGCAGGCGGGAACCGGGGAGCTGTTTTTT
NA	TRBJ1-3	NA	TRBV28	CASRDSGDSGNTIYF	TGTGCCAGCAGAGATTCAGGCGACTCTGGAAACACCATATATTTT
NA	TRBJ2-1	TRBD2	TRBV5-6	CASSLVPGLETNEQFF	TGTGCCAGCAGCTTGGTGCCGGGACTAGAAACGAATGAGCAGTTCTTC
once	TRBJ1-5	NA	TRBV19	CASSIGLLQPQHF	TGTGCCAGTAGTATCGGACTGCTTCAGCCCCAGCATTTT
NA	TRBJ2-3	NA	TRBV5-1	CASSLGLGPDTQYF	TGCGCCAGCAGTCTGGGACTCGGCCCAGATACGCAGTATTTT
once	TRBJ1-2	TRBD1	TRBV6-1	CASSEAHRGVGYTF	TGTGCCAGCAGTGAAGCACACAGGGGAGTTGGCTACACCTTC
NA	TRBJ1-1	TRBD1	TRBV6-5	CASRGRDRVDTEAFF	TGTGCCAGCAGGGGAAGGGACAGGGTGGACACTGAAGCTTTCTTT
NA	TRBJ1-3	TRBD1	TRBV4-3	CASSPGGTGNTIYF	TGCGCCAGCAGCCCAGGGGGGACTGGAAACACCATATATTTT
NA	TRBJ2-3	NA	TRBV5-1	CASSLAPTESTDTQYF	TGCGCCAGCAGCTTGGCGCCGACAGAAAGCACAGATACGCAGTATTTT